A single sample is the source of the 18 T cell receptor beta chains below, sequenced in a study of T cell responses to AZD1222 COVID-19 vaccine. TCRdb's copy holds only in-frame clones and misses some; the assay was immunoSEQ multiplex PCR. The table lists some 140,000 clones, 90% to 95% of them singletons. This specimen was peripheral blood, taken on day 0 of AZD1222 vaccination. The receptors here all came from an adult in good health.

V gene TRBV7-2 combines with J gene TRBJ2-1; 7 bases fit TRBD2. CDR1 is SGHTA, CDR2 FQGNSA, per germline. This CDR3 comprises 17 residues. J was trimmed by 0 bases and V by 5 bases; bases with no gene match: 10. The CDR3 protein is CASSPLAGGSSYNEQFF. DNA for the CDR3: TGTGCCAGCAGCCCCCTGGCCGGGGGGAGCTCCTACAATGAGCAGTTCTTC.

The rearrangement uses TRBV4-3 and TRBJ2-3; the match to TRBD1 covers 9 bases. The V segment lost 4 bases and the J segment 1 base; nucleotides outside the gene matches: 12. This CDR3 has 18 residues. Per the germline V gene, CDR1 is LGHNA and CDR2 is YSLEER. The CDR3 DNA reads as TGCGCCAGCAGCCCAACAGGGGGCCGGGAGCTTGGCACAGATACGCAGTATTTT. Its protein product is CASSPTGGRELGTDTQYF.

CDR3 loop: CATSSTQGNNEKLFF. The CDR3, as DNA: TGTGCCACCAGCAGCACTCAGGGGAATAATGAAAAACTGTTTTTT. The chain is built from TRBV15 and TRBJ1-4; perhaps TRBD1 as D (6 bases). Germline lookup yields CDR1 LNHNV and CDR2 YYDKDF (reference sequence). The CDR3 is 15 residues long. Trimming left V 3 bases short and J 4 bases short, with 12 bases between.

The rearrangement joins TRBV7-2 to TRBJ1-2, with D maybe TRBD1 (5 bases). V lost 2 bases to trimming and J lost 4 bases, with 14 bases between them. The CDR3 is made up of 15 amino acids. CDR1 and CDR2 (germline): SGHTA, FQGNSA. The CDR3 DNA reads as TGTGCCAGCAGCTTACCCCCCGGCAGGGCCTATGGCTACACCTTC. This encodes CASSLPPGRAYGYTF.

The V and J genes are TRBV3-1 (or the pseudogene TRBV3-2) and TRBJ1-3; no definite D call. Germline V gives CDR1 LGHDT, CDR2 YNNKEL (reference sequence). This CDR3 comprises 15 residues. Between the trimmed V and J ends, which lost 4 bases and 3 bases, there was a span of 13 bases. The CDR3 sequence is CASSPTGGIGNTIYF. DNA of the CDR3: TGTGCCAGCAGCCCTACCGGAGGGATTGGAAACACCATATATTTT.

This clone was seen a single time. This sequence joins TRBV18 and TRBJ1-4; TRBD1 aligns across 8 bases. V lost 6 bases to trimming and J lost 5 bases; unmatched junction nucleotides: 8. The CDR3 loop spans 15 amino acids. CDR1 and CDR2 (germline): KGHSH, LQKENI. CDR3 sequence (DNA): TGTGCCAGCTCCCTCGACAGGGGCGCAAATGAAAAACTGTTTTTT. Residues: CASSLDRGANEKLFF.

This chain joins TRBV9 and TRBJ2-1; possible D gene TRBD1, 6 bases. Trimming cost V 3 bases and J 4 bases, with 17 bases left between them. Germline V gives CDR1 SGDLS, CDR2 YYNGEE. The CDR3 spans 16 residues. The CDR3 DNA reads TGTGCCAGCAGCGACCGACCGGGACAAGTATACAATGAGCAGTTCTTC. Protein: CASSDRPGQVYNEQFF. The full variable domain, its missing parts supplied by reference TRBV9 and TRBJ2-1, is DSGVTQTPKHLITATGQRVTLRCSPRSGDLSVYWYQQSLDQGLQFLIQYYNGEERAKGNILERFSAQQFPDLHSELNLSSLELGDSALYFCASSDRPGQVYNEQFFGPGTRLTVL.

This clone was counted once. V gene TRBV5-1 combines with J gene TRBJ1-5; no reliable D call. The germline V gene encodes CDR1 SGHRS and CDR2 YFSETQ. The CDR3 has 14 residues. Trimming took off 1 base at V and 5 bases at J, with 10 bases between the two ends. CDR3 loop: CASSLRYGDQPQHF. The CDR3 bases are TGCGCCAGCAGCTTGCGTTACGGGGATCAGCCCCAGCATTTT.

CDR3 in amino acids: CASSEGGYEQYF. Written as DNA, the CDR3 is TGTGCCAGTAGTGAAGGGGGTTACGAGCAGTACTTC. The chain combines TRBV19 with TRBJ2-7; possible D gene TRBD1, 6 bases. V shed 5 bases and J shed 4 bases, with 9 bases lying between them. This CDR3 region has 12 residues. Germline CDR1 reads LNHDA; CDR2 reads SQIVND (reference sequence).

This chain joins TRBV7-6 and TRBJ1-2; D remains unclear. The germline V gene has CDR1 SGHVS and CDR2 FNYEAQ. Trimming shortened V by 8 bases and J by 1 base, and 8 bases separated the two germline ends. This CDR3 comprises 12 residues. The CDR3 loop is CASPRDNYGYTF. Here the CDR3 DNA reads TGTGCCAGCCCTAGGGATAACTATGGCTACACCTTC.

The rearrangement uses TRBV7-9 and TRBJ2-3; no firm D call. The germline CDR1 and CDR2 sequences are SEHNR and FQNEAQ (reference sequence). The CDR3 is 13 amino acids. Trimming pared 5 bases from V and 4 bases from J, leaving 10 bases between. CDR3 region: CASSPTNPDTQYF. Here the CDR3 DNA reads TGTGCCAGCAGCCCAACAAACCCAGATACGCAGTATTTT.

The chain is built from TRBV7-9 and TRBJ2-7, with D perhaps being TRBD1 or TRBD2 (5 bases each). Germline assignment: CDR1 SEHNR and CDR2 FQNEAQ (reference sequence). V was pared by 1 base and J by 0 bases, with 13 bases between. CDR3 length: 16 residues. The CDR3 coding sequence is TGTGCCAGCAGCTTAGTCGGGGCCCCGGTCTCCTACGAGCAGTACTTC. Its translation: CASSLVGAPVSYEQYF.

This clone occurred a few times. V gene TRBV6-4 combines with J gene TRBJ1-2; D might be TRBD1 (5 bases). V dropped 4 bases and J dropped 4 bases, with 19 bases sitting between them. The CDR3 spans 16 residues. Germline-derived CDR1 and CDR2 are MRHNA and SNTAGT. CDR3 in amino acids: CASSVTPGESSYGYTF. Written as DNA, the CDR3 is TGTGCCAGCAGTGTTACCCCGGGGGAAAGTTCCTATGGCTACACCTTC.

This chain joins TRBV11-2 and TRBJ1-5; the D is unclear. V was cut by 1 base and J by 3 bases, with 10 bases left in between. The CDR3 consists of 15 residues. CDR1 is SGHAT, CDR2 FQNNGV, per germline. The CDR3 bases are TGTGCCAGCAGCTTAGGGTCAGACCACAATCAGCCCCAGCATTTT. As protein: CASSLGSDHNQPQHF.

The chain recombines TRBV11-2 with TRBJ2-1; maybe TRBD1 (5 bases). The V and J ends lost 0 bases and 4 bases respectively, with 13 bases between them. Germline loops: CDR1 SGHAT, CDR2 FQNNGV. This CDR3 is built from 16 residues. CDR3: CASSLEYGAGYNEQFF. CDR3 DNA: TGTGCCAGCAGCTTAGAATATGGGGCTGGATACAATGAGCAGTTCTTC.

This clone came up once. The V and J genes are TRBV9 and TRBJ1-6, with 8 bases fitting TRBD1. The V gene end was trimmed by 3 bases and the J gene end by 7 bases; junction bases not matched to a gene: 6. There are 15 residues in the CDR3. Germline assignment: CDR1 SGDLS and CDR2 YYNGEE. The CDR3 nucleotides read TGTGCCAGCAGCGCCAGTTGGACAGGGAATTCACCCCTCCACTTT. Translating it yields CASSASWTGNSPLHF.

The chain joins TRBV6-4 to TRBJ2-6; the D call may be TRBD1 or TRBD2 (5 bases each). The CDR3 extends over 14 amino acids. Germline-derived CDR1 and CDR2 are MRHNA and SNTAGT. Trimming left V 3 bases short and J 2 bases short, with 5 bases between. The CDR3 loop reads CASSEGAGANVLTF. The DNA for the CDR3 is TGTGCCAGCAGTGAGGGGGCTGGGGCCAACGTCCTGACTTTC.

Only one count was recorded for this clone. The gene calls are TRBV5-4 and TRBJ1-2; D ambiguous. V lost 4 bases, J lost 4 bases, and 17 bases lay in between. Germline CDR1 reads SGHNT; CDR2 reads YYREEE (reference sequence). This CDR3 comprises 15 residues. The CDR3 DNA is TGTGCCAGCAGCCCCACACTGGGTATGCTCTATGGCTACACCTTC. Translation gives CASSPTLGMLYGYTF.